The rows below give T cell receptor beta chains drawn from one sample of a study of T cell responses to AZD1222 COVID-19 vaccine. TCRdb's copy holds only in-frame clones and misses some; the assay was immunoSEQ multiplex PCR. The sample has 110,000 to 150,000 clones; over 85% are singletons. Material: peripheral blood, obtained on day 0 of AZD1222 vaccination. These receptors all stem from an adult in good health. Each CDR3 is given with its conserved first and last residue. The order of the fields is J gene, D gene, clone size, V gene, CDR3 protein, CDR3 DNA. The D gene is left open where the match is weak. A row's size may be missing; if present it is once, few, many or a size class.

TRBJ2-1 | TRBD2 | once | TRBV28 | CASSLKTSGSGPSYNEQFF | TGTGCCAGCAGTTTAAAGACTAGCGGGAGTGGGCCCTCCTACAATGAGCAGTTCTTC
TRBJ2-3 | TRBD1 | . | TRBV29-1 | CSVEVTGGLTDTQYF | TGCAGCGTTGAAGTGACAGGGGGATTGACAGATACGCAGTATTTT
TRBJ1-2 | . | . | TRBV30 | CAWSGQGYNYGYTF | TGTGCCTGGAGTGGTCAAGGATATAACTATGGCTACACCTTC
TRBJ2-7 | . | . | TRBV15 | CATSRDLARVGEQYF | TGTGCCACCAGCAGAGATCTCGCCAGGGTTGGCGAGCAGTACTTC
TRBJ1-1 | . | . | TRBV14 | CASSRGVEAFF | TGTGCCAGCAGCCGTGGGGTTGAAGCTTTCTTT
TRBJ1-4 | . | . | TRBV7-8 | CASSLVGGNNEKLFF | TGTGCCAGCAGCTTAGTGGGCGGAAATAATGAAAAACTGTTTTTT
TRBJ2-1 | TRBD2 | few | TRBV24-1 | CASTGLALYNEQFF | TGTGCCTCCACCGGACTAGCGCTTTACAATGAGCAGTTCTTC
TRBJ1-6 | . | . | TRBV30 | CAWSLGQGYNSPLHF | TGTGCCTGGAGTCTAGGACAAGGATATAATTCACCCCTCCACTTT
TRBJ2-6 | TRBD1 | . | TRBV20-1 | CSASTGGRLSGANVLTF | TGCAGTGCGAGTACAGGGGGGAGACTCTCTGGGGCCAACGTCCTGACTTTC
TRBJ1-4 | . | . | TRBV30 | CAWSVRQGNEKLFF | TGTGCCTGGAGTGTACGTCAGGGAAATGAAAAACTGTTTTTT
TRBJ2-5 | . | . | TRBV28 | CASSLSYTATLPQETQYF | TGTGCCAGCAGTTTATCGTACACCGCCACGCTGCCCCAAGAGACCCAGTACTTC
TRBJ1-3 | TRBD1 | . | TRBV15 | CATSRDREWTIYF | TGTGCCACCAGCAGGGACAGGGAGTGGACCATATATTTT
TRBJ2-3 | TRBD2 | . | TRBV5-4 | CASSGGRVTDTQYF | TGTGCCAGCTCTGGCGGGAGAGTGACAGATACGCAGTATTTT
TRBJ2-7 | . | . | TRBV19 | CASSSMTDVSYEQYF | TGTGCCAGTAGTAGCATGACAGACGTTTCCTACGAGCAGTACTTC
TRBJ2-3 | . | . | TRBV21-1 | CASSKEGEQGEVTQYF | TGTGCCAGCAGCAAAGAGGGGGAACAGGGGGAGGTTACGCAGTATTTT
TRBJ1-5 | TRBD1 | . | TRBV6-5 | CASKGQGNQPQHF | TGTGCCAGCAAGGGACAGGGCAATCAGCCCCAGCATTTT
TRBJ1-2 | . | once | TRBV23-1 | CASSHAVGRQIRGYTF | TGCGCCAGCAGTCATGCTGTTGGCAGACAAATTAGGGGCTACACCTTC
TRBJ2-2 | TRBD2 | once | TRBV13 | CASSSPPGRATGELFF | TGTGCCAGCAGCTCCCCCCCCGGGAGGGCCACCGGGGAGCTGTTTTTT
TRBJ1-4 | . | . | TRBV5-6 | CASSLFQGGATNEKLFF | TGTGCCAGCAGCTTGTTTCAGGGTGGGGCAACTAATGAAAAACTGTTTTTT
TRBJ1-2 | . | . | TRBV19 | CASNRVDTNYGYTF | TGTGCCAGTAACAGGGTTGACACTAACTATGGCTACACCTTC
TRBJ1-4 | . | . | TRBV7-9 | CAGQPGPTTNEKLFF | TGTGCCGGACAGCCAGGGCCAACAACTAATGAAAAACTGTTTTTT
TRBJ1-1 | . | . | TRBV2 | CASIRPGQNTEAFF | TGTGCCAGCATTCGTCCAGGACAGAACACTGAAGCTTTCTTT
TRBJ2-7 | . | . | TRBV7-3 | CASSLEGSSYEQYF | TGTGCCAGCAGCTTAGAGGGGTCTTCGTACGAGCAGTACTTC
TRBJ2-1 | TRBD2 | . | TRBV9 | CASSPLAETYNEQFF | TGTGCCAGCAGCCCACTAGCGGAAACCTACAATGAGCAGTTCTTC
TRBJ2-1 | . | . | TRBV18 | CASSPQQEYYNEQFF | TGTGCCAGCTCACCTCAACAGGAATACTACAATGAGCAGTTCTTC
TRBJ1-1 | TRBD1 | . | TRBV28 | CASRVLTGWNTEAFF | TGTGCCAGCAGAGTTCTGACAGGGTGGAACACTGAAGCTTTCTTT
TRBJ1-1 | . | once | TRBV28 | CASRGDTNTEAFF | TGTGCCAGCAGAGGGGACACGAACACTGAAGCTTTCTTT
TRBJ2-5 | . | . | TRBV2 | CASIRDSQETQYF | TGTGCCAGCATCCGGGACTCCCAAGAGACCCAGTACTTC
TRBJ2-6 | TRBD1 | . | TRBV7-6 | CASSRAIGTGRSGANVLTF | TGTGCCAGCAGCCGAGCAATTGGGACAGGGCGCTCTGGGGCCAACGTCCTGACTTTC
TRBJ1-2 | TRBD1 | . | TRBV5-8 | CASSLDRGNGYTF | TGTGCCAGCAGCTTGGACAGGGGGAACGGCTACACCTTC
TRBJ2-3 | . | . | TRBV6-5 | CASSPRRSTDTQYF | TGTGCCAGCAGTCCGAGACGCAGCACAGATACGCAGTATTTT
TRBJ1-2 | . | . | TRBV5-1 | CASSLDYGRMYGYTF | TGCGCCAGCAGCTTGGACTACGGGCGGATGTACGGCTACACCTTC
TRBJ1-1 | TRBD1 | . | TRBV7-9 | CASSFPWTGGTPNTEAFF | TGTGCCAGCAGCTTCCCGTGGACAGGGGGCACCCCGAACACTGAAGCTTTCTTT
TRBJ2-1 | . | . | TRBV4-1 | CASRGFKGPSSYNEQFF | TGCGCCAGCAGAGGTTTCAAAGGGCCTTCCTCCTACAATGAGCAGTTCTTC
TRBJ1-4 | . | . | TRBV5-1 | CASSSSGAANEKLFF | TGCGCCAGCAGCTCGTCTGGCGCAGCTAATGAAAAACTGTTTTTT
TRBJ1-6 | . | . | TRBV14 | CASSLRLNSPLHF | TGTGCCAGCAGCCTTCGTCTGAATTCACCCCTCCACTTT
TRBJ2-7 | . | . | TRBV25-1 | CASSEYRERETRQQYF | TGTGCCAGCAGTGAATATAGAGAGAGGGAGACCCGACAGCAGTACTTC
TRBJ2-7 | TRBD1 | . | TRBV3-1/TRBV3-2 | CASSLDREAEEQYF | TGTGCCAGCAGCCTGGACAGGGAGGCTGAGGAGCAGTACTTC
TRBJ2-5 | . | . | TRBV3-1/TRBV3-2 | CASSQDLAGVETQYF | TGTGCCAGCAGCCAAGATTTGGCAGGGGTAGAGACCCAGTACTTC
TRBJ1-1 | . | . | TRBV19 | CASSIDGGFTEAFF | TGTGCCAGTAGTATAGACGGAGGTTTCACTGAAGCTTTCTTT
TRBJ2-5 | TRBD2 | . | TRBV11-2 | CASSRGTSAQETQYF | TGTGCCAGCAGCCGCGGGACTAGCGCCCAAGAGACCCAGTACTTC
TRBJ2-7 | . | once | TRBV18 | CASSPYSRDTDEQYF | TGTGCCAGCTCACCATATAGCAGGGATACCGACGAGCAGTACTTC
TRBJ2-7 | TRBD2 | . | TRBV5-1 | CASTPSETSGSHEQYF | TGCGCCAGCACCCCTAGCGAGACTAGCGGGAGTCACGAGCAGTACTTC
TRBJ2-1 | TRBD1 | . | TRBV3-1/TRBV3-2 | CASSPVAGGTNEQFF | TGTGCCAGCAGCCCGGTGGCAGGGGGTACTAATGAGCAGTTCTTC
TRBJ1-2 | TRBD1 | . | TRBV28 | CASSSRDREAYGYTF | TGTGCCAGCAGTTCACGGGACAGGGAGGCCTATGGCTACACCTTC
TRBJ1-6 | . | . | TRBV2 | CASSGQTDSPLHF | TGTGCCAGCAGTGGACAGACCGACTCACCCCTCCACTTT
TRBJ2-7 | TRBD1 | . | TRBV10-1 | CASSESGYRGAHEQYF | TGCGCCAGCAGTGAGTCAGGATACAGGGGGGCTCACGAGCAGTACTTC
TRBJ2-1 | . | . | TRBV24-1 | CATSDPTYNEQFF | TGTGCCACCAGTGACCCCACCTACAATGAGCAGTTCTTC